These 11 T cell receptor beta chains share one sample of origin, sequenced in a study of blood T cells in healthy people across ages. A second PCR, run for roughly 7 to 11 cycles, used a sample-barcoded 5' primer plus a J-beta primer mix. TCRdb recomputed calls from the 5' RACE reads with MiXCR, one row per CDR3 protein. The sample lists hundreds of thousands of distinct CDR3 sequences, over 45% occurring once. The specimen was blood. The receptors were gathered from a man aged 25-45 years in good health.

This clonotype has more than one count but fewer than ten. The chain combines TRBV3-1 with TRBJ1-4, with unresolved D. This CDR3 comprises 14 residues. Per germline, CDR1 LGHDT and CDR2 YNNKEL (reference sequence). Trimming removed 4 bases at V and 4 bases at J, with 10 bases between. Written as DNA, the CDR3 is TGTGCCAGCAGCCTTGGACGTATTAATGAAAAACTGTTTTTT. Its translation is CASSLGRINEKLFF.

This clonotype came up a few times. V is TRBV20-1 and J is TRBJ2-1, with D uncertain. This CDR3 spans 12 amino acids. Germline values: CDR1 DFQATT, CDR2 SNEGSKA (reference sequence). V was pared by 6 bases and J by 4 bases, with 10 bases between. The CDR3 loop reads CSAGSAYNEQFF. The CDR3 DNA sequence: TGCAGTGCAGGTTCAGCGTACAATGAGCAGTTCTTC.

The chain couples TRBV7-9 to TRBJ1-5; TRBD1 aligns across 7 bases. The junction had 3 bases not matched to a gene; V was cut back by 5 bases and J by 2 bases. CDR1 is SEHNR and CDR2 is FQNEAQ in the germline V gene (reference sequence). The CDR3 contains 14 residues. This CDR3 is CASSRDSGNQPQHF. In nucleotides, the CDR3 is TGTGCCAGCAGCCGGGACAGCGGCAATCAGCCCCAGCATTTT.

This chain uses TRBV5-1 with TRBJ2-7, with D perhaps TRBD1 (6 bases). This CDR3 is built from 15 residues. With 0 bases removed from V and 4 bases from J, the gap between germline ends came to 14 bases. Germline CDR1 and CDR2: SGHRS and YFSETQ. CDR3 amino acids: CASSLDQGTGYEQYF. DNA for the CDR3: TGCGCCAGCAGCTTGGATCAGGGGACGGGGTACGAGCAGTACTTC.

The chain carries TRBV12-3 or TRBV12-4 and TRBJ1-1; tentative D call: TRBD1 (6 bases). The length of the CDR3 is 14 residues. Trimming removed 6 bases from V and 7 bases from J, with 18 bases in between. The CDR3 loop reads CASSKQEGGGEAFF. The CDR3 bases are TGTGCCAGCAGCAAACAAGAGGGGGGAGGTGAAGCTTTCTTT.

This clonotype has only a few counts. The CDR3 sequence is CSARDPQGGQETQYF. The CDR3 DNA sequence: TGCAGTGCTAGAGATCCCCAGGGTGGACAAGAGACCCAGTACTTC. The V and J genes are TRBV20-1 and TRBJ2-5; possibly TRBD1 for D (5 bases). This CDR3 is 15 amino acids long. The V end was cut by 0 bases, the J end by 2 bases, with 13 bases between. Germline CDR1 and CDR2: DFQATT and SNEGSKA (reference sequence).

V gene TRBV7-9 combines with J gene TRBJ2-3; 7 bases fit TRBD2. J was trimmed by 3 bases and V by 7 bases; bases with no gene match: 13. The CDR3 spans 16 residues. From germline, CDR1 is SEHNR and CDR2 FQNEAQ (reference sequence). The CDR3 region is CASNTRGTGGTDTQYF. CDR3 coding DNA: TGTGCCAGCAACACCCGAGGAACGGGGGGAACAGATACGCAGTATTTT.

Here the CDR3 reads CASSSQTGGAESGYTF. The DNA of the CDR3 is TGTGCCAGCAGCTCACAAACAGGGGGCGCAGAGAGTGGCTACACCTTC. J is TRBJ1-2 and V is TRBV7-2; the match to TRBD1 covers 9 bases. The CDR3 extends over 16 amino acids. The trim removed 4 bases at V and 7 bases at J, leaving 13 bases unmatched. Germline CDR1 is SGHTA and CDR2 is FQGNSA.

The chain uses TRBV27 and TRBJ2-7, with D unresolved. The CDR3 runs 11 residues. Germline V lookup: CDR1 MNHEY, CDR2 SMNVEV (reference sequence). V was cut by 8 bases and J by 6 bases, with 11 bases left in between. This CDR3 is CASGPHGEQYF. CDR3 sequence (DNA): TGTGCCAGCGGGCCGCACGGCGAGCAGTACTTC.

The chain couples TRBV9 to TRBJ2-3; D unclear. The germline gives CDR1 SGDLS, CDR2 YYNGEE. The CDR3 spans 13 residues. V shed 3 bases and J shed 6 bases, with 11 bases lying between them. CDR3 DNA sequence: TGTGCCAGCAGCGCCCCTCCGTTGGATACGCAGTATTTT. Translating gives CASSAPPLDTQYF.

The V gene is TRBV4-2, the J gene TRBJ2-5, with 7 nucleotides matching TRBD2. The end of the DNA aligns better with TRBJ2-1, so the J call may be wrong. The CDR3 is 14 residues long. The germline CDR1 and CDR2 sequences are LGHNA and YNFKEQ. CDR3 DNA: TGTGCCAGCAGCCAGGGGGGGGGTAGGGAGACCCAGTTCTTC. Its translation: CASSQGGGRETQFF.